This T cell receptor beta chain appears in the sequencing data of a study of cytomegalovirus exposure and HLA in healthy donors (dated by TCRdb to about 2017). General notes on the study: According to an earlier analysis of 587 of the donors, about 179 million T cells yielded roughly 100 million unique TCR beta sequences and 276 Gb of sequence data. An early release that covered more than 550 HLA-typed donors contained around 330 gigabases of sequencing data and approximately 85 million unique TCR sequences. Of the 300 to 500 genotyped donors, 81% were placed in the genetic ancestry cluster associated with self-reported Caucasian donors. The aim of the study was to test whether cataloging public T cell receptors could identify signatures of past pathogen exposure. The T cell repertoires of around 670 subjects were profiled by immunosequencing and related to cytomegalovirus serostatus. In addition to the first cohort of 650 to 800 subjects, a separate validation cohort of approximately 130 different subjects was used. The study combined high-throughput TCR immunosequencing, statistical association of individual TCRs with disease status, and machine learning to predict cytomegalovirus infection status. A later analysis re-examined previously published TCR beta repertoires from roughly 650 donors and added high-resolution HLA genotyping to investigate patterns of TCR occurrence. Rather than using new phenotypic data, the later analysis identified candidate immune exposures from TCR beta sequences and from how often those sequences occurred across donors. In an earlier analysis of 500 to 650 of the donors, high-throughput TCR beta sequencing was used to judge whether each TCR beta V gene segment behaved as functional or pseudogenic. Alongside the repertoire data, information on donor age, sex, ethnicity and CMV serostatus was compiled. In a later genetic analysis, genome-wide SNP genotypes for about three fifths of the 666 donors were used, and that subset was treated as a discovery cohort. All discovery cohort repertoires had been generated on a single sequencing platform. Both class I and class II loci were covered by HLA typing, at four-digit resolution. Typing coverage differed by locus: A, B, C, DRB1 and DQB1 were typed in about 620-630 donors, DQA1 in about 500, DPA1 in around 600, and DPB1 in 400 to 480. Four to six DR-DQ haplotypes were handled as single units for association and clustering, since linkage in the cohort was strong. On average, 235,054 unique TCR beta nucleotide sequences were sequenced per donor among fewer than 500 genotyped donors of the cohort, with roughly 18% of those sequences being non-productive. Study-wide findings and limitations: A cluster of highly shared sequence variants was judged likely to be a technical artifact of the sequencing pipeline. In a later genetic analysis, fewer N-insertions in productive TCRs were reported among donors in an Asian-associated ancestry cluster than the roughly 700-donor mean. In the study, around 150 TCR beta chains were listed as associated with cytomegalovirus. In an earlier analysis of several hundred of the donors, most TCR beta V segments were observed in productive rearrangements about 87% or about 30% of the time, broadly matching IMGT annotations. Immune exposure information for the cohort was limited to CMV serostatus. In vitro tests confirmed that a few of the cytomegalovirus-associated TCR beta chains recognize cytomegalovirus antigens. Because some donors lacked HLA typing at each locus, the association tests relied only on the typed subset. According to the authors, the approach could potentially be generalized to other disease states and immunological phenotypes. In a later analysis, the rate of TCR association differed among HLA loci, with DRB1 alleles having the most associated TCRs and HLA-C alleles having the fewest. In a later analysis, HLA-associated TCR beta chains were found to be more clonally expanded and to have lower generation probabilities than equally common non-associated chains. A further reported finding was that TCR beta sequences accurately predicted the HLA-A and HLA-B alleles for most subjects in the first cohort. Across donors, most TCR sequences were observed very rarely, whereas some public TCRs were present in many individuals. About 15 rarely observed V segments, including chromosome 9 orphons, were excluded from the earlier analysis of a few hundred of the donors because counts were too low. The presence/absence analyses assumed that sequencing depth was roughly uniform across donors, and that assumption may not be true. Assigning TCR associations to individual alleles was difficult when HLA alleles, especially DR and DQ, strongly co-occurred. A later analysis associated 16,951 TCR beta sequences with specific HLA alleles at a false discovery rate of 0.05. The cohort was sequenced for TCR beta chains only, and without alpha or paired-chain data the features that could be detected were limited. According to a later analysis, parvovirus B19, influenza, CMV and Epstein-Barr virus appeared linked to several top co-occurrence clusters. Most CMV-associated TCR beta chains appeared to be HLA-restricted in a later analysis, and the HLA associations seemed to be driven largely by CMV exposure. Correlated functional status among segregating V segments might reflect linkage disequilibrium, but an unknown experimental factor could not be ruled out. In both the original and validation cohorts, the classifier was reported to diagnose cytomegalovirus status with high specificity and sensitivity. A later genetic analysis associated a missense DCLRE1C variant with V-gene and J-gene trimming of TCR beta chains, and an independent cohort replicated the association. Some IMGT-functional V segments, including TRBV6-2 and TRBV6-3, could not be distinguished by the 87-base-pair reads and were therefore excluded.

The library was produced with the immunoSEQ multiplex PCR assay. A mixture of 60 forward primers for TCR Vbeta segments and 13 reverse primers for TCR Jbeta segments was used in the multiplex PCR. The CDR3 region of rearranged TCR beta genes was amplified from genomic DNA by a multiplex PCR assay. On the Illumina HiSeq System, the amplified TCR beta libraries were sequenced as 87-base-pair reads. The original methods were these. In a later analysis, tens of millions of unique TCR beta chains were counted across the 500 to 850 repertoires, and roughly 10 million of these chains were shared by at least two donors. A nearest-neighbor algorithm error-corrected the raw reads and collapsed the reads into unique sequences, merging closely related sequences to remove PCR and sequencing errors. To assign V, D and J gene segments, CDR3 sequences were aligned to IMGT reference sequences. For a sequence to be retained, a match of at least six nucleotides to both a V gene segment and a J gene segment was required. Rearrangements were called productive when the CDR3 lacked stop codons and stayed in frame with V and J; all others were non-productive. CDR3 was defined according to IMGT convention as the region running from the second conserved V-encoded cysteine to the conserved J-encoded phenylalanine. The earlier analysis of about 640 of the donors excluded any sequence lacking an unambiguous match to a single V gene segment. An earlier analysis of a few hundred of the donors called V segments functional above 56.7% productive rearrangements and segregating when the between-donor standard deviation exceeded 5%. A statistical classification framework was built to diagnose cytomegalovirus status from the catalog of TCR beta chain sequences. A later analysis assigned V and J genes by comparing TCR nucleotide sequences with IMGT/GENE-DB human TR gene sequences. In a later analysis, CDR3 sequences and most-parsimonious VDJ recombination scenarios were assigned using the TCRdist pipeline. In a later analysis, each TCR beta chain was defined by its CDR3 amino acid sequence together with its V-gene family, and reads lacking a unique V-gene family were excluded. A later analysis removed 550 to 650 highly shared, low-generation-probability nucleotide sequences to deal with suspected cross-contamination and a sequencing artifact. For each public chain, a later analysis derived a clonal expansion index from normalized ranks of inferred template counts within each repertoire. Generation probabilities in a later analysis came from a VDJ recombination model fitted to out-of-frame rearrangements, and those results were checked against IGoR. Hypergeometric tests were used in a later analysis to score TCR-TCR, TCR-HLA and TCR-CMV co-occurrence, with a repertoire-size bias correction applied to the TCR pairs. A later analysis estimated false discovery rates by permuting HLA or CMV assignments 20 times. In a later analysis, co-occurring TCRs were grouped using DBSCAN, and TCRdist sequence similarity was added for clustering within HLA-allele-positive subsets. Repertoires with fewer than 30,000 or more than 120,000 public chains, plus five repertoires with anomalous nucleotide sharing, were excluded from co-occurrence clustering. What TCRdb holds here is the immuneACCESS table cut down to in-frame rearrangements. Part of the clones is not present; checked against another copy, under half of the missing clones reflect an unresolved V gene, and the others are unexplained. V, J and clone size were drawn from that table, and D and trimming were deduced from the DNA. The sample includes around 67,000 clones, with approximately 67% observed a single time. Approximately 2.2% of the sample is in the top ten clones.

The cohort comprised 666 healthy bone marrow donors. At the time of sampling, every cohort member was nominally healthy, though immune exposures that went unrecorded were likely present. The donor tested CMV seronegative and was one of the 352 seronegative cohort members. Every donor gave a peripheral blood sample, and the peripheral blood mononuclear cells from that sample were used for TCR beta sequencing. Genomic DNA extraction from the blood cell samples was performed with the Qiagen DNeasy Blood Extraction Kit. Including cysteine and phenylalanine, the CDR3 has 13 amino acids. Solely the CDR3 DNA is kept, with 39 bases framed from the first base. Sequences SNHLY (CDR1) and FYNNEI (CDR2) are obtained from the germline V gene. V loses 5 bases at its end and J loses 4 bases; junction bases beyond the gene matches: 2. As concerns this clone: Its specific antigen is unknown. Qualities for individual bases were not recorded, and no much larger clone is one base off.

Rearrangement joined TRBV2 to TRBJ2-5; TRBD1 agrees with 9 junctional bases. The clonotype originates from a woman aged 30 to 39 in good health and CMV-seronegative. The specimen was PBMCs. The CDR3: CASSPTGGETQYF. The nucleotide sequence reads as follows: TGTGCCAGCAGTCCGACAGGGGGAGAGACCCAGTACTTC. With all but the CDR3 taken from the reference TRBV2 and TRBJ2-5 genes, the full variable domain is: EPEVTQTPSHQVTQMGQEVILRCVPISNHLYFYWYRQILGQKVEFLVSFYNNEISEKSEIFDDQFSVERPDGSNFTLKIRSTKLEDSAMYFCASSPTGGETQYFGPGTRLLVL.